These 21 T cell receptor beta chains came from one sample sequenced in a study of glioma-infiltrating T cells after dendritic cell vaccination. Sequencing used immunoSEQ multiplex PCR; TCRdb keeps in-frame clones, though not all of them. Altogether some 87,000 clones are present, 85% to 90% being singletons, with the ten largest covering about 2.9%. The specimen was blood, collected before dendritic cell vaccination. The receptors were gathered from a human donor with glioblastoma.

About this clone itself: The sample has other DNA sequences that encode this CDR3 too. The genes are TRBV18 and TRBJ1-2; TRBD1 agrees at 12 bases. CDR1 is KGHSH and CDR2 is LQKENI in the germline V gene. The CDR3 consists of 15 residues. Trimming removed 3 bases from V and 8 bases from J; junction bases left unmatched: 7. CDR3 in amino acids: CASSPLGQGAVGYTF. The CDR3 DNA is TGTGCCAGCTCACCCTTGGGACAGGGGGCTGTAGGCTACACCTTC.

The chain carries TRBV27 and TRBJ1-2, with D maybe TRBD1 (5 bases). Trimming pared 5 bases from V and 0 bases from J, leaving 25 bases between. The CDR3 consists of 19 residues. Germline CDR1 and CDR2: MNHEY and SMNVEV (reference sequence). This chain's CDR3 is CASSPSEWAGSPTNYGYTF. CDR3 in DNA: TGTGCCAGCAGTCCTTCTGAGTGGGCAGGGTCACCCACTAACTATGGCTACACCTTC.

This chain uses TRBV5-4 with TRBJ2-3, with TRBD2 matching over 9 bases. This CDR3 has 16 amino acids. Germline CDR1 and CDR2: SGHNT and YYREEE (reference sequence). Germline trimming cut 5 bases from V and 4 bases from J; bases unmatched to any gene: 11. The CDR3 is CASSSKVGGRADTQYF. CDR3 nucleotides: TGTGCCAGCAGTTCAAAAGTGGGCGGGAGGGCAGATACGCAGTATTTT. The full variable domain, rest sourced from reference TRBV5-4 and TRBJ2-3, is ETGVTQSPTHLIKTRGQQVTLRCSSQSGHNTVSWYQQALGQGPQFIFQYYREEENGRGNFPPRFSGLQFPNYSSELNVNALELDDSALYLCASSSKVGGRADTQYFGPGTRLTVL.

V usage is TRBV5-1 and J usage is TRBJ2-5; D is undetermined. This CDR3 is 13 amino acids long. With 1 base removed from V and 7 bases from J, the gap between germline ends came to 11 bases. Germline CDR1 SGHRS, CDR2 YFSETQ. The chain's CDR3 is CASSLTGPGTQYF. Here the CDR3 DNA reads TGCGCCAGCAGCTTGACCGGTCCTGGGACCCAGTACTTC. The entire variable domain, with the rest obtained from reference TRBV5-1 and TRBJ2-5, is as follows: KAGVTQTPRYLIKTRGQQVTLSCSPISGHRSVSWYQQTPGQGLQFLFEYFSETQRNKGNFPGRFSGRQFSNSRSEMNVSTLELGDSALYLCASSLTGPGTQYFGPGTRLLVL.

This sequence joins TRBV5-1 and TRBJ2-5, with a possible D match to TRBD1 (6 bases). V lost 4 bases and J lost 2, with 12 bases in between. The CDR3 runs to 14 residues. The germline V gene encodes CDR1 SGHRS and CDR2 YFSETQ. CDR3 in amino acids: CASSPKGGQETQYF. The CDR3 DNA reads TGCGCCAGCAGCCCTAAAGGGGGACAAGAGACCCAGTACTTC.

The J gene is TRBJ2-5, the V gene TRBV7-7, with 8 bases fitting TRBD2. The CDR3 runs 12 residues. Germline assignment: CDR1 SSHAT and CDR2 FNYEAQ (reference sequence). V dropped 6 bases and J dropped 5; count of bases not matched to a gene: 2. The CDR3 reads CASSSSGETQYF. CDR3 nucleotide sequence: TGTGCCAGCAGTTCTAGCGGGGAGACCCAGTACTTC.

The rearrangement links TRBV27 to TRBJ2-7, with 7 bases matching TRBD1. CDR3 size: 14 residues. Germline assignment: CDR1 MNHEY and CDR2 SMNVEV (reference sequence). V lost 3 bases, J lost 5 bases, and 7 bases stayed unmatched. CDR3 sequence: CASSFTGAHHEQYF. The DNA for the CDR3 is TGTGCCAGCAGTTTTACAGGGGCCCACCACGAGCAGTACTTC.

This clone has more than one count but fewer than ten. The J gene is TRBJ1-4, the V gene TRBV7-3; unclear D gene. The V gene lost 1 base and the J gene lost 8 bases, with 8 bases spanning the gap. CDR3 length equals 13 residues. Per the germline V gene, CDR1 is SGHTA and CDR2 is FQGTGA. The CDR3 sequence is CASSLRSGEKLFF. Here the CDR3 DNA reads TGTGCCAGCAGCTTAAGGTCAGGCGAAAAACTGTTTTTT.

The V and J genes are TRBV7-8 and TRBJ1-1; 8 bases align to TRBD1. CDR1 is SGHVS and CDR2 is FQNEAQ in the germline V gene. The J segment lost 1 base and the V segment lost 7 bases, leaving 5 bases of the junction unmatched. This CDR3 spans 14 amino acids. Written as DNA, the CDR3 is TGTGCCAGCACCCAGGACAGGGCGAACACTGAAGCTTTCTTT. The encoded protein is CASTQDRANTEAFF.

The chain recombines TRBV10-2 with TRBJ2-7, with D perhaps TRBD1 (5 bases). From germline, CDR1 is WSHSY and CDR2 SAAADI. With 3 bases removed from V and 1 base from J, the gap between germline ends came to 16 bases. The CDR3 contains 16 residues. CDR3 sequence reads: CASSDQGFRTSYEQYF. CDR3 nucleotide sequence: TGCGCCAGCAGTGACCAGGGTTTTCGGACGTCCTACGAGCAGTACTTC.

The V and J genes are TRBV6-6 and TRBJ1-5; D is uncertain. CDR1 is MNHNY and CDR2 is SVGAGI in the germline V gene (reference sequence). The CDR3 runs to 14 residues. Deletions cut 2 bases from V and 3 bases from J, with 8 bases between. The CDR3 loop is CASSYEGSNQPQHF. The CDR3 DNA is TGTGCCAGCAGTTACGAGGGTTCCAATCAGCCCCAGCATTTT.

The gene calls are TRBV30 and TRBJ1-5, with D maybe TRBD1 (5 bases). Trimming left V 6 bases short and J 6 bases short, with 15 bases between. CDR3 size: 13 residues. Germline-derived CDR1 and CDR2 are GTSNPN and SVGIG (reference sequence). The CDR3 reads CACGAGSGQPQHF. The CDR3 DNA reads as TGTGCCTGTGGGGCCGGGTCGGGTCAGCCCCAGCATTTT.

This clone was found a few times. The chain links TRBV2 to TRBJ1-5, with D uncertain. Germline CDR1 reads SNHLY; CDR2 reads FYNNEI. The CDR3 spans 14 residues. Trimming cost V 6 bases and J 2 bases, with 11 bases left between them. CDR3 coding DNA: TGTGCCAGCAGCCGAGAGGGCCGCAATCAGCCCCAGCATTTT. It translates to CASSREGRNQPQHF. Combining the CDR3 with reference TRBV2 and TRBJ1-5 gives the whole variable domain EPEVTQTPSHQVTQMGQEVILRCVPISNHLYFYWYRQILGQKVEFLVSFYNNEISEKSEIFDDQFSVERPDGSNFTLKIRSTKLEDSAMYFCASSREGRNQPQHFGDGTRLSIL.

The chain has TRBV4-1 and TRBJ2-1; 7 positions match TRBD1. V gave up 0 bases and J gave up 4 bases; unmatched junction bases: 9. Germline values: CDR1 MGHRA, CDR2 YSYEKL. This CDR3 has 17 amino acids. Here the CDR3 DNA reads TGCGCCAGCAGCCAAGATCGCCGGGACAGACAATACAATGAGCAGTTCTTC. Protein: CASSQDRRDRQYNEQFF.

V gene TRBV2 combines with J gene TRBJ2-7; weak D call: TRBD1 (5 bases). There are 13 residues in the CDR3. In germline, CDR1 is SNHLY, CDR2 FYNNEI. Trimming cost V 7 bases and J 2 bases, with 12 bases left between them. CDR3 in DNA: TGTGCCAGCACCCCCAGCAGGGCCTACGAGCAGTACTTC. As protein: CASTPSRAYEQYF. Variable domain in full (rest from reference TRBV2 and TRBJ2-7): EPEVTQTPSHQVTQMGQEVILRCVPISNHLYFYWYRQILGQKVEFLVSFYNNEISEKSEIFDDQFSVERPDGSNFTLKIRSTKLEDSAMYFCASTPSRAYEQYFGPGTRLTVT.

V and J are TRBV13 and TRBJ2-5; D is unresolved. CDR3 length: 11 amino acids. Per the germline V gene, CDR1 is PRHDT and CDR2 is FYEKMQ (reference sequence). Trimming removed 4 bases at V and 3 bases at J, with 3 bases between. The CDR3 loop is CASSSKETQYF. CDR3 bases: TGTGCCAGCAGCTCCAAAGAGACCCAGTACTTC.

The V and J genes are TRBV7-9 and TRBJ1-1, with TRBD1 matching 9 bases. The V segment lost 5 bases and the J segment 10 bases; nucleotides outside the gene matches: 17. Germline-derived CDR1 and CDR2 are SEHNR and FQNEAQ (reference sequence). The CDR3 totals 16 residues. The CDR3 region has the DNA TGTGCCAGCAGCCGGAACACGCCAGGGACAGGGTGGGGAGCTTTCTTT. Its protein product is CASSRNTPGTGWGAFF.

The rearrangement uses TRBV9 and TRBJ2-2, with a possible D match to TRBD1 (6 bases). Trimming cost V 1 base and J 0 bases, with 13 bases left between them. Germline CDR1 is SGDLS and CDR2 is YYNGEE. The CDR3 spans 17 residues. DNA for the CDR3: TGTGCCAGCAGCGTAACTTGGGACACAACGAACACCGGGGAGCTGTTTTTT. Encoded protein: CASSVTWDTTNTGELFF.

The CDR3, as DNA: TGTGCCAGCTCACTCTACGGGGACAGATCCACCGGGGAGCTGTTTTTT. Its protein product is CASSLYGDRSTGELFF. This chain connects TRBV18 to TRBJ2-2, with 7 positions matching TRBD1. Germline V gene lookup returns CDR1 KGHSH and CDR2 LQKENI. The CDR3 covers 16 residues. With 4 bases clipped from V and 4 bases from J, the junction kept 9 bases outside the gene matches.

This clone occurred a few times. This chain joins TRBV20-1 and TRBJ1-1; 7 bases match TRBD1. The CDR3 has 11 amino acids. V lost 6 bases to trimming and J lost 4 bases; unmatched junction nucleotides: 2. Germline V gene sequence: CDR1 DFQATT, CDR2 SNEGSKA (reference sequence). CDR3 amino acids: CSAGQTTEAFF. DNA of the CDR3: TGCAGTGCGGGACAGACCACTGAAGCTTTCTTT.

On this clone: Compared with germline, one end of the junction differs, possibly owing to a read error. This chain joins TRBV30 and TRBJ1-3; tentatively, D is TRBD1 (6 bases). Germline V gene sequence: CDR1 GTSNPN, CDR2 SVGIG (reference sequence). CDR3 length: 14 residues. The CDR3 DNA reads as TGTGCCTCGACAGGTGAAATCTCTAGAAACACCATATATTTT. Translation gives CASTGEISRNTIYF.